Below, 2 T cell receptor beta chains from the same sample are listed, as sequenced in a study of early T cells in non-severe SARS-CoV-2 infection (dated by TCRdb to the early 2020s). The library was generated by 5' RACE. For sequencing, a NextSeq 500 was employed. TCRdb reanalyzed the raw reads on its own, using fastp at Q25 for trimming and MiXCR for clone calling, and kept in-frame beta chains. Rows are combined by CDR3 protein, so each entry shows the most common genes and DNA. The sample yields more than 35,000 distinct CDR3 sequences; around 6.1% were counted once. The ten largest make up 20% to 30% of the sample. Sequenced sample: whole blood. All receptors derive from an adult who was a healthcare worker with PCR-confirmed SARS-CoV-2 infection or an uninfected control (not recorded which).

This clonotype was seen repeatedly, ten times or more. The chain couples TRBV28 to TRBJ2-2; TRBD2 is a possible D gene (5 bases). The V and J ends lost 7 bases and 6 bases respectively, with 18 bases between them. The germline gives CDR1 MDHEN, CDR2 SYDVKM. The CDR3 is made up of 15 amino acids. The CDR3: CASNSRGLKAGELFF. The CDR3 DNA reads as TGTGCCAGCAACTCACGGGGATTGAAGGCCGGGGAGCTGTTTTTT. The whole variable domain, filled in from reference TRBV28 and TRBJ2-2, reads DVKVTQSSRYLVKRTGEKVFLECVQDMDHENMFWYRQDPGLGLRLIYFSYDVKMKEKGDIPEGYSVSREKKERFSLILESASTNQTSMYLCASNSRGLKAGELFFGEGSRLTVL.

This clonotype has only a few counts. The J gene is TRBJ2-4, the V gene TRBV19, with D hard to call. Germline loops: CDR1 LNHDA, CDR2 SQIVND (reference sequence). CDR3 length: 14 residues. V lost 3 bases to trimming and J lost 0 bases, with 6 bases between them. CDR3 region: CASSIGLAKNIQYF. The CDR3 DNA sequence: TGTGCCAGTAGTATTGGGCTAGCCAAAAACATTCAGTACTTC.